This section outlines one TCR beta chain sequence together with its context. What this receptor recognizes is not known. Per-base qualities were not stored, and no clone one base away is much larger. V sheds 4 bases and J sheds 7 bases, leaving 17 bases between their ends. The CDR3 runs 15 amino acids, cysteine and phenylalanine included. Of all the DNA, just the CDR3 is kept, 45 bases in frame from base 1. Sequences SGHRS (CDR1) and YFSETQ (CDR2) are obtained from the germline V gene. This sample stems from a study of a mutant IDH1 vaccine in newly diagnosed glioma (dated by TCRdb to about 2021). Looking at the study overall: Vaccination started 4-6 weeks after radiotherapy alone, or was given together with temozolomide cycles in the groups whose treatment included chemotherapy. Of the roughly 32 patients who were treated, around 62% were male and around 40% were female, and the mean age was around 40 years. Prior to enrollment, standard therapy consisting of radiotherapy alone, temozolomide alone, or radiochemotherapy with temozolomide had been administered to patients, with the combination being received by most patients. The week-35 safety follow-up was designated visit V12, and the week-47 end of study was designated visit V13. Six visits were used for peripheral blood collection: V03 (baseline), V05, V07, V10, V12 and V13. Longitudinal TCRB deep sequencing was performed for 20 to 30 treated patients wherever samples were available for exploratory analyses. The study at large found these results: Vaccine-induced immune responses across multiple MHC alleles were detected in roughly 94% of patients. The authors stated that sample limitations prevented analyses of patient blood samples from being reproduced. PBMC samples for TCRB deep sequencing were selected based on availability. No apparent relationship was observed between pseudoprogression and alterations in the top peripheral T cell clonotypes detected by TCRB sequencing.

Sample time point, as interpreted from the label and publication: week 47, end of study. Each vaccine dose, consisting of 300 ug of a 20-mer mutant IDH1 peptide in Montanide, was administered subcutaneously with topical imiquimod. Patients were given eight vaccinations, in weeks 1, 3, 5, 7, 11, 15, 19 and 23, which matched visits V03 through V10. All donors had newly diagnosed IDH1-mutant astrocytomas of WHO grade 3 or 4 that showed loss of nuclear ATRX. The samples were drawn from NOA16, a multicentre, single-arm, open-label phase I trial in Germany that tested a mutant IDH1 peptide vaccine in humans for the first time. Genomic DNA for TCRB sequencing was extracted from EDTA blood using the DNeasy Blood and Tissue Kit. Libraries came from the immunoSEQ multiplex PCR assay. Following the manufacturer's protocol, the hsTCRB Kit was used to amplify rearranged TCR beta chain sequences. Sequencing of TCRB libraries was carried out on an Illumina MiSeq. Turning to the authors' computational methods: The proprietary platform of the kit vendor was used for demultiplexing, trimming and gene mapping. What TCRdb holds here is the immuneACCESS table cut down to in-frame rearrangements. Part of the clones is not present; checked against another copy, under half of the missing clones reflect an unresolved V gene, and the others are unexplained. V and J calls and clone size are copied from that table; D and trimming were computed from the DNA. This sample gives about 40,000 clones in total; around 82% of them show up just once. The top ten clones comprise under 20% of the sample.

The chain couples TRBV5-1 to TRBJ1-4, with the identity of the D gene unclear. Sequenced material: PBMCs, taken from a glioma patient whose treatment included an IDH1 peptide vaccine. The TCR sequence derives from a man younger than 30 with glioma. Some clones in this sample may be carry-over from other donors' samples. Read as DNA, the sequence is TGCGCCAGCAGCCGTCGGTCGGCGCCACTTGAAAAACTGTTTTTT. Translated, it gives CASSRRSAPLEKLFF.